Below, 8 T cell receptor beta chains from the same sample are listed, as sequenced in a study of type 1 regulatory T cells. These TCRs are of unknown antigen specificity. TCRdb called the reads again in MiXCR, with one record for every CDR3 protein. This sample has fewer than 75,000 distinct CDR3 sequences; approximately 47% occur once, and the top ten carry roughly 2.1%. Sequences were obtained from cultured non-Tr1 T cells, either the whole culture or a sorted T cell fraction (not recorded which). These receptors were collected from a human donor in good health.

CDR3 in amino acids: CATETWSSGNSPLHF. The CDR3 DNA reads TGTGCCACCGAGACCTGGTCCTCGGGTAATTCACCCCTCCACTTT. The rearrangement links TRBV7-9 to TRBJ1-6; D remains ambiguous. This CDR3 comprises 15 residues. CDR1 SEHNR and CDR2 FQNEAQ come from the germline V gene (reference sequence). V lost 10 bases to trimming and J lost 6 bases, with 19 bases between them.

This chain uses TRBV12-3 or TRBV12-4 with TRBJ1-1, with a tentative D call TRBD1 (5 bases). CDR3 size: 13 residues. The V gene lost 6 bases and the J gene lost 4 bases, with 12 bases spanning the gap. This CDR3 is CASREAGGTEAFF. The CDR3 DNA follows: TGTGCCAGCAGGGAGGCGGGGGGCACTGAAGCTTTCTTT.

The chain joins TRBV2 to TRBJ1-1; TRBD1 aligns across 8 bases. V trimming: 6 bases; J trimming: 5 bases; junction bases outside the gene matches: 5. The V gene's germline CDR1 is SNHLY and CDR2 FYNNEI. This CDR3 has 13 residues. CDR3 in DNA: TGTGCCAGCAGCCCGGACAGGGTGACTGAAGCTTTCTTT. Amino acids: CASSPDRVTEAFF.

The chain uses TRBV5-4 and TRBJ2-3; 10 positions match TRBD2. V gave up 1 base and J gave up 5 bases; unmatched junction bases: 4. The CDR3 covers 15 residues. The germline V gene has CDR1 SGHNT and CDR2 YYREEE (reference sequence). The CDR3 loop is CASSLRAGGQDTQYF. In DNA form, the CDR3 reads TGTGCCAGCAGCTTGAGAGCGGGGGGGCAAGATACGCAGTATTTT.

The V call is TRBV5-1, the J call TRBJ2-3, with TRBD1 matching 11 bases. The CDR3 sequence is 16 residues long. The germline V gene has CDR1 SGHRS and CDR2 YFSETQ. J gave up 2 bases and V 0 bases, and 2 bases lay outside the gene matches. CDR3 residues: CASSLEGQGDTDTQYF. As DNA, the CDR3 is TGCGCCAGCAGCTTGGAGGGACAGGGGGACACAGATACGCAGTATTTT.

This chain connects TRBV15 to TRBJ2-7, with TRBD2 matching over 9 bases. The CDR3 consists of 19 residues. The germline CDR1 and CDR2 sequences are LNHNV and YYDKDF (reference sequence). With V trimmed by 2 bases and J by 1 base, 15 bases remained unmatched. The CDR3 is CATSRHLTQRAGGSYEQYF. CDR3 in DNA: TGTGCCACCAGCAGACACCTTACGCAGCGAGCGGGGGGTTCCTACGAGCAGTACTTC.

The genes are TRBV20-1 and TRBJ1-1; D gene unclear. Per the germline V gene, CDR1 is DFQATT and CDR2 is SNEGSKA (reference sequence). The length of the CDR3 is 12 residues. The V end was cut by 0 bases, the J end by 3 bases, with 5 bases between. This CDR3 is CSARDRYTEAFF. The CDR3 coding sequence is TGCAGTGCTAGAGATCGTTACACTGAAGCTTTCTTT.

This chain links TRBV3-1 with TRBJ1-1, with unresolved D. This CDR3 contains 16 residues. Germline-derived CDR1 and CDR2 are LGHDT and YNNKEL (reference sequence). The V end lost 4 bases, the J end lost 3 bases, and 18 bases lay between the germline ends. CDR3 in amino acids: CASSPVFGPKHTEAFF. The CDR3, as DNA: TGTGCCAGCAGCCCCGTCTTTGGACCGAAGCACACTGAAGCTTTCTTT. Supplemented by reference TRBV3-1 and TRBJ1-1, the full variable domain reads DTAVSQTPKYLVTQMGNDKSIKCEQNLGHDTMYWYKQDSKKFLKIMFSYNNKELIINETVPNRFSPKSPDKAHLNLHINSLELGDSAVYFCASSPVFGPKHTEAFFGQGTRLTVV.